Following are 8 T cell receptor beta chains from one sample sequenced in a study of T cells in Graves' hyperthyroidism and ophthalmopathy. It was RNA transcripts that yielded the amplified TCR beta CDR3 regions. The HTBI primer set was used in a first-round RT-PCR of the TCR CDR3. Each CDR3 protein gets one entry after TCRdb re-called the multiplex PCR reads with MiXCR. The sample yields 550,000 to 600,000 distinct CDR3 sequences, 16% seen once. The specimen sequenced was blood. All receptors derive from a woman aged 18-29 years with Graves' hyperthyroidism.

This clonotype was seen at least ten times. This chain joins TRBV30 and TRBJ2-7, with 7 bases identical to TRBD2. CDR1 and CDR2 (germline): GTSNPN, SVGIG (reference sequence). The CDR3 is 15 amino acids. Losses at the gene ends were 0 bases for V and 2 bases for J; bases not matched to a gene: 7. CDR3 loop: CAWSVGIGGTYEQYF. CDR3 DNA: TGTGCCTGGAGTGTAGGGATCGGGGGGACCTACGAGCAGTACTTC.

This clonotype was recorded many times. The V call is TRBV11-2, the J call TRBJ1-2; D is unclear. V was shortened by 7 bases and J by 6 bases, with 9 bases between the two germline ends. The germline CDR1 and CDR2 sequences are SGHAT and FQNNGV. CDR3 length equals 11 residues. The CDR3 reads CASTAWDGYTF. The CDR3 region has the DNA TGTGCCAGCACTGCCTGGGATGGCTACACCTTC.

The chain carries TRBV19 and TRBJ2-3; D uncertain. Between the trimmed V and J ends, which lost 5 bases and 1 base, there was a span of 10 bases. In germline, CDR1 is LNHDA, CDR2 SQIVND (reference sequence). The CDR3 has 14 residues. In DNA form, the CDR3 reads TGTGCCAGTAGTGGTCTGGATCGCACAGATACGCAGTATTTT. It specifies CASSGLDRTDTQYF.

V and J are TRBV7-2 and TRBJ2-5; TRBD2 matches at 11 bases. Unmatched junction bases numbered 5, after V lost 2 bases and J lost 3 bases. The CDR3 has 16 amino acids. Germline lookup yields CDR1 SGHTA and CDR2 FQGNSA. The CDR3 is CASSLLGLAVKETQYF. The DNA for the CDR3 is TGTGCCAGCAGCTTACTGGGACTAGCGGTCAAAGAGACCCAGTACTTC.

This clonotype was counted ten times or more. This sequence joins TRBV5-1 and TRBJ2-7; D is unclear. Germline loops: CDR1 SGHRS, CDR2 YFSETQ. The CDR3 is 14 amino acids. V shed 0 bases and J shed 0 bases, with 7 bases lying between them. CDR3: CASSLDVNSYEQYF. CDR3 in DNA: TGCGCCAGCAGCTTGGATGTCAACTCCTACGAGCAGTACTTC. The variable domain in full, with the rest retrieved from reference TRBV5-1 and TRBJ2-7, is KAGVTQTPRYLIKTRGQQVTLSCSPISGHRSVSWYQQTPGQGLQFLFEYFSETQRNKGNFPGRFSGRQFSNSRSEMNVSTLELGDSALYLCASSLDVNSYEQYFGPGTRLTVT.

V is TRBV20-1 and J is TRBJ1-6; D is unclear. The CDR3 spans 13 residues. Germline V gene sequence: CDR1 DFQATT, CDR2 SNEGSKA (reference sequence). Trimming left V 1 base short and J 3 bases short, with 4 bases between. The chain's CDR3 is CSARGGYNSPLHF. The CDR3 DNA reads as TGCAGTGCTAGAGGGGGCTATAATTCACCCCTCCACTTT.

This clonotype was found a few times. J is TRBJ1-4 and V is TRBV27; maybe TRBD1 (5 bases). Germline V lookup: CDR1 MNHEY, CDR2 SMNVEV (reference sequence). The germline V and J ends were trimmed by 4 bases and 0 bases, with 9 bases remaining between them. The CDR3 spans 15 residues. CDR3 sequence reads: CASSSSQATNEKLFF. CDR3 bases: TGTGCCAGCAGTTCATCACAGGCAACTAATGAAAAACTGTTTTTT. The variable domain in full, completed from reference TRBV27 and TRBJ1-4, reads EAQVTQNPRYLITVTGKKLTVTCSQNMNHEYMSWYRQDPGLGLRQIYYSMNVEVTDKGDVPEGYKVSRKEKRNFPLILESPSPNQTSLYFCASSSSQATNEKLFFGSGTQLSVL.

The table lists this clonotype with many counts. This CDR3 reads CASSPRRSAHEQYF. As DNA, the CDR3 is TGTGCCAGCAGCCCGAGAAGGTCAGCGCACGAGCAGTACTTC. The chain combines TRBV13 with TRBJ2-7; no firm D call. The V gene lost 5 bases and the J gene lost 5 bases, with 16 bases spanning the gap. The CDR3 has 14 amino acids. The germline CDR1 and CDR2 sequences are PRHDT and FYEKMQ (reference sequence).